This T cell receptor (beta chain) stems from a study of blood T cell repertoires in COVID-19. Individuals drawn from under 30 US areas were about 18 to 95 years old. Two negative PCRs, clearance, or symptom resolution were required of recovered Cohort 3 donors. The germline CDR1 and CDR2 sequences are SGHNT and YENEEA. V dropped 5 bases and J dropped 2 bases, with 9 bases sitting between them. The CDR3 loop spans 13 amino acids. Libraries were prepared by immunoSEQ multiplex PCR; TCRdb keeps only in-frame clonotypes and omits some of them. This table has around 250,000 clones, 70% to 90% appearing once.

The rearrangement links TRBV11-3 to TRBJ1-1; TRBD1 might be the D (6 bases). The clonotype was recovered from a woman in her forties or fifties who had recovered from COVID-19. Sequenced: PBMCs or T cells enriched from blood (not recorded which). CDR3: CASSRGTNTEAFF. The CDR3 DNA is TGTGCCAGCAGCAGGGGGACCAACACTGAAGCTTTCTTT. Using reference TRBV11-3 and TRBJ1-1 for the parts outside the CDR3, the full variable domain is EAGVVQSPRYKIIEKKQPVAFWCNPISGHNTLYWYLQNLGQGPELLIRYENEEAVDDSQLPKDRFSAERLKGVDSTLKIQPAELGDSAVYLCASSRGTNTEAFFGQGTRLTVV.